The 10 T cell receptor beta chains below come from one sample, sequenced in a study of spatial heterogeneity in lung cancer. TCRdb re-analysed the 5' RACE reads in MiXCR, keeping a single row per CDR3 protein. This sample yields tens of thousands of distinct CDR3 sequences, of which roughly 12% are seen a single time; over 40% belongs to the top ten. The time point denotes: sample taken at primary tumor resection. The input for sequencing was PBMCs, taken at surgery. The receptors shown here come from a male donor with early-stage non-small cell lung cancer.

V gene TRBV29-1 combines with J gene TRBJ1-3; maybe TRBD1 (5 bases). The germline V gene has CDR1 SQVTM and CDR2 ANQGSEA. Trimming shortened V by 4 bases and J by 2 bases, and 9 bases separated the two germline ends. The CDR3 has 13 amino acids. The CDR3 here is CSVVGDPGNTIYF. The DNA of the CDR3 is TGCAGCGTTGTGGGGGACCCTGGAAACACCATATATTTT. The whole variable domain, remainder taken from reference TRBV29-1 and TRBJ1-3, is SAVISQKPSRDICQRGTSLTIQCQVDSQVTMMFWYRQQPGQSLTLIATANQGSEATYESGFVIDKFPISRPNLTFSTLTVSNMSPEDSSIYLCSVVGDPGNTIYFGEGSWLTVV.

This clonotype occurred a few times. The chain employs TRBV20-1 and TRBJ2-7; unclear D gene. CDR1 and CDR2 from the germline V gene are DFQATT and SNEGSKA (reference sequence). The CDR3 totals 14 residues. Trimming cost V 5 bases and J 0 bases, with 14 bases left between them. The CDR3 loop reads CSAEPGMSSYEQYF. The CDR3 DNA follows: TGCAGTGCTGAGCCCGGAATGTCCTCCTACGAGCAGTACTTC.

This chain joins TRBV7-2 and TRBJ2-2; 7 positions match TRBD1. Germline V gene lookup returns CDR1 SGHTA and CDR2 FQGNSA. This CDR3 contains 16 residues. The V gene end was trimmed by 5 bases and the J gene end by 0 bases; junction bases not matched to a gene: 6. CDR3 region: CASSPGTVANTGELFF. The CDR3 nucleotides are TGTGCCAGCAGCCCCGGGACAGTGGCGAACACCGGGGAGCTGTTTTTT.

The chain recombines TRBV5-4 with TRBJ1-6; D is ambiguous. Trimming took off 5 bases at V and 8 bases at J, with 8 bases between the two ends. This CDR3 has 12 amino acids. From germline, CDR1 is SGHNT and CDR2 YYREEE (reference sequence). In DNA form, the CDR3 reads TGTGCCAGCAGGTCCAATGATTCACCCCTCCACTTT. Translated, it gives CASRSNDSPLHF.

This clonotype came up many times. The rearrangement links TRBV29-1 to TRBJ2-7, with D perhaps matching TRBD1 or TRBD2 (5 bases each). This CDR3 is 15 amino acids long. Germline V lookup: CDR1 SQVTM, CDR2 ANQGSEA. Trimming took 4 bases from V and 1 from J, leaving 17 bases between them. CDR3 region: CSVAPKGTSSYEQYF. The CDR3 region has the DNA TGCAGCGTTGCCCCGAAGGGGACGTCTTCCTACGAGCAGTACTTC.

CDR3 residues: CSVDRNTGELFF. In DNA, the CDR3 is TGCAGCGTTGACAGAAACACCGGGGAGCTGTTTTTT. The chain employs TRBV29-1 and TRBJ2-2; no clear D. The length of the CDR3 is 12 residues. CDR1 SQVTM and CDR2 ANQGSEA come from the germline V gene. Trimming removed 3 bases at V and 2 bases at J, with 4 bases between.

J is TRBJ1-1 and V is TRBV10-2, with a possible D match to TRBD1 (6 bases). Germline V gene sequence: CDR1 WSHSY, CDR2 SAAADI. V was cut by 6 bases and J by 1 base, with 12 bases left in between. The CDR3 sequence is 14 residues long. The CDR3, as DNA: TGCGCCAGCAGCGACAGGTCCCCGAACACTGAAGCTTTCTTT. It yields the protein CASSDRSPNTEAFF.

This clonotype was observed at least ten times. The rearrangement links TRBV2 to TRBJ1-2; no firm D call. CDR1 and CDR2 (germline): SNHLY, FYNNEI. V was cut by 9 bases and J by 0 bases, with 17 bases left in between. CDR3 size: 15 residues. CDR3 sequence: CASSPASNTNYGYTF. CDR3 nucleotide sequence: TGTGCCAGTAGCCCCGCCAGCAACACTAACTATGGCTACACCTTC.

This rearrangement joins TRBV4-3 to TRBJ2-2; D not certain. Germline CDR1 is LGHNA and CDR2 is YSLEER. Trimming left V 0 bases short and J 6 bases short, with 11 bases between. There are 15 residues in the CDR3. DNA of the CDR3: TGCGCCAGCAGCCAAGACAGCCTAGGACCCGGGGAGCTGTTTTTT. Protein sequence: CASSQDSLGPGELFF.

The rearrangement uses TRBV6-1 and TRBJ1-5; no definite D call. Trimming removed 2 bases at V and 0 bases at J, with 8 bases between. The germline V gene encodes CDR1 MNHNS and CDR2 SASEGT. This CDR3 is built from 15 residues. CDR3 in DNA: TGTGCCAGCAGTGAACAGAGTAATAGCAATCAGCCCCAGCATTTT. Translating gives CASSEQSNSNQPQHF.